This T cell receptor beta chain emerged from a study of CD8+ T cells in alopecia areata. Regarding the study as a whole: Sequencing of scalp tissue also captures the resident alphabeta T cells of normal skin.

With regard to this clone: Its antigen is not identified.

Peripheral blood and lesional scalp punch biopsies were taken from alopecia areata patients. Sequencing templates came from extracted RNA that was reverse transcribed into cDNA. Generated by immunoSEQ multiplex PCR, the TCRdb table keeps only in-frame clones and is missing some. This table has 150,000 to 200,000 clones, 63% appearing once. This CDR3 comprises 15 residues. This sequence was found in a human donor with alopecia areata. The chain couples TRBV1 to TRBJ2-7; the DNA was not compared with TRBD1, the D call given in the table. TRBV1 is annotated as a pseudogene. The source material was CD4+ T cells sorted from blood, sampled at week 0. In DNA, the CDR3 is TGCACCAGCAGTTATGGCCGGGACAGATCCTACGAGCAGTACTTC. Amino acid sequence: CTSSYGRDRSYEQYF.